This T cell receptor (beta chain) was sequenced during a study of blood T cell repertoires in COVID-19. Looking at the study overall: COVID-19 samples, acute and convalescent, were from the United States, Italy and Spain.

Authors' data handling: Amplifying reference gene primers gave estimates of nucleated cell counts. The method was immunoSEQ multiplex PCR; TCRdb's version includes in-frame clones alone and lacks a portion of them. The V and J calls and clone size were taken over from that table, and D and trimming were inferred from the DNA. In the table there are under 200,000 clones, approximately 88% of which are singletons. The length of the CDR3 is 14 residues. The junction had 3 bases not matched to a gene; V was cut back by 3 bases and J by 0 bases. From germline, CDR1 is SGHRS and CDR2 YFSETQ. Individuals aged about 18 to 90 years were recruited from 24 US areas. Cohorts were assigned according to the clinical history that participants reported.

This chain connects TRBV5-1 to TRBJ2-7, with 7 bases lining up with TRBD2. The sample was PBMCs or T cells enriched from blood (not recorded which). The TCR comes from a woman aged 18-35 years who had recovered from COVID-19. The CDR3 nucleotides read TGCGCCAGCAGCTCTACTAGCGACTCCTACGAGCAGTACTTC. Its translation: CASSSTSDSYEQYF.